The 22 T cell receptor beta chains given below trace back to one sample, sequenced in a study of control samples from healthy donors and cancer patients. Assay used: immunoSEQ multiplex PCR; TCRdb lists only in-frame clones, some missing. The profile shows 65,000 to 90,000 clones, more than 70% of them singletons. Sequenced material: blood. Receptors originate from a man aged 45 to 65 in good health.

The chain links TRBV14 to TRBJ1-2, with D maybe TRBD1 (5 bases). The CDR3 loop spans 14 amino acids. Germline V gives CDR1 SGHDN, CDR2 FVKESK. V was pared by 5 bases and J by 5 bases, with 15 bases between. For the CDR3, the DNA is TGTGCCAGCAGCAGAAGCGGGGGAGGGTATGGCTACACCTTC. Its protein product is CASSRSGGGYGYTF.

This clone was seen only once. The CDR3 region is CASSLTGANQPQHF. The DNA for the CDR3 is TGTGCCAGCAGTCTCACAGGGGCCAATCAGCCCCAGCATTTT. This sequence joins TRBV27 and TRBJ1-5; 7 nucleotides align to TRBD1. The V gene's germline CDR1 is MNHEY and CDR2 SMNVEV (reference sequence). Trimming cost V 5 bases and J 3 bases; bases outside gene matches: 4. CDR3 length: 14 residues.

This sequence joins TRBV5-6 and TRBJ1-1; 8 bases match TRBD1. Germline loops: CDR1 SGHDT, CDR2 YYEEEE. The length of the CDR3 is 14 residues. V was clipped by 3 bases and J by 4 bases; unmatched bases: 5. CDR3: CASSWDRWSTEAFF. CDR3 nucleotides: TGTGCCAGCAGCTGGGACAGGTGGAGCACTGAAGCTTTCTTT.

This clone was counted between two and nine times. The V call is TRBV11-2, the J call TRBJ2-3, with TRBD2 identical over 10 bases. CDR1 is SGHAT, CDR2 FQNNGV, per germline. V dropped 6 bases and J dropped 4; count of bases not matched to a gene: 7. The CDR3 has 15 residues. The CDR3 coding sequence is TGTGCCAGCAGATCCCTAGCGGGAGTCGCAGATACGCAGTATTTT. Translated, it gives CASRSLAGVADTQYF. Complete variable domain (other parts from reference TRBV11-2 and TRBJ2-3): EAGVAQSPRYKIIEKRQSVAFWCNPISGHATLYWYQQILGQGPKLLIQFQNNGVVDDSQLPKDRFSAERLKGVDSTLKIQPAKLEDSAVYLCASRSLAGVADTQYFGPGTRLTVL.

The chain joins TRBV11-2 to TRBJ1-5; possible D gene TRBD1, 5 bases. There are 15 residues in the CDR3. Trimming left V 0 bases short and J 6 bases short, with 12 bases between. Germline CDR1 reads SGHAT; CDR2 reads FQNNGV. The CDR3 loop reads CASSLEAGIGQPQHF. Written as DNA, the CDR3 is TGTGCCAGCAGCTTAGAGGCAGGGATCGGTCAGCCCCAGCATTTT. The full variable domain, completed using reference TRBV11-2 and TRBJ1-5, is EAGVAQSPRYKIIEKRQSVAFWCNPISGHATLYWYQQILGQGPKLLIQFQNNGVVDDSQLPKDRFSAERLKGVDSTLKIQPAKLEDSAVYLCASSLEAGIGQPQHFGDGTRLSIL.

The CDR3 loop is CASSITPIFYGYTF. The CDR3, as DNA: TGTGCCAGTAGTATCACCCCGATCTTCTATGGCTACACCTTC. The rearrangement uses TRBV19 and TRBJ1-2; no firm D call. The length of the CDR3 is 14 residues. V lost 3 bases, J lost 4 bases, and 12 bases lay in between. The germline V gene encodes CDR1 LNHDA and CDR2 SQIVND (reference sequence).

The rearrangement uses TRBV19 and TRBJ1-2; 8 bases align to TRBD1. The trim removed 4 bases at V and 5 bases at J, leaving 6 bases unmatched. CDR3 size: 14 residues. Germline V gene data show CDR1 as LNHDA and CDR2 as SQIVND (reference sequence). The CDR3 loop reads CASSRTGREYGYTF. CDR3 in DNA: TGTGCCAGTAGTAGGACAGGGCGCGAGTATGGCTACACCTTC. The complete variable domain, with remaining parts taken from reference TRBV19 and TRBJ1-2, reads DGGITQSPKYLFRKEGQNVTLSCEQNLNHDAMYWYRQDPGQGLRLIYYSQIVNDFQKGDIAEGYSVSREKKESFPLTVTSAQKNPTAFYLCASSRTGREYGYTFGSGTRLTVV.

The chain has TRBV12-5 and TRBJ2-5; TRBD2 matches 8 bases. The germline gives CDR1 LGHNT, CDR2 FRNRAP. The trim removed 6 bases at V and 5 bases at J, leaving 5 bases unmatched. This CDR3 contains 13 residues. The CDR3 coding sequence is TGTGCTAGTGGCAGTAGCGGGATTGAGACCCAGTACTTC. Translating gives CASGSSGIETQYF.

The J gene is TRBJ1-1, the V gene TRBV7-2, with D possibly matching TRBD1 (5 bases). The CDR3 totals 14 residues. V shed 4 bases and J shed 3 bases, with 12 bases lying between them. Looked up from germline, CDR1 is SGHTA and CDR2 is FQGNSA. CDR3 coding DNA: TGTGCCAGCAGCTCATCCCGGGACTACACTGAAGCTTTCTTT. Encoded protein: CASSSSRDYTEAFF.

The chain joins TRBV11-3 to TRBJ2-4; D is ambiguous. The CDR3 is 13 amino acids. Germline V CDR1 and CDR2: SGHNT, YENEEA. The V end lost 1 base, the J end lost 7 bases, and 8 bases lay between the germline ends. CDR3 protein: CASSLGGVNIQYF. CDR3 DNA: TGTGCCAGCAGCTTAGGGGGTGTGAACATTCAGTACTTC.

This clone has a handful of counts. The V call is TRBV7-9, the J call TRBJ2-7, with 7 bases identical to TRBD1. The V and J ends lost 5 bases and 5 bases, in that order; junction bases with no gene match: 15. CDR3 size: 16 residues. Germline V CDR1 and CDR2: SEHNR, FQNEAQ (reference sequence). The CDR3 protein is CASSRPAGRGLNEQYF. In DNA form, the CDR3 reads TGTGCCAGCAGCCGTCCAGCCGGAAGGGGGCTAAACGAGCAGTACTTC.

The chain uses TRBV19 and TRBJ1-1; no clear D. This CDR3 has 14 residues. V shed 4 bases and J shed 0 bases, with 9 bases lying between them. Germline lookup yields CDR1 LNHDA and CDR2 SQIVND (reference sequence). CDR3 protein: CASSRGGLNTEAFF. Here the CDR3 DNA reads TGTGCCAGTAGTAGGGGAGGTTTGAACACTGAAGCTTTCTTT.

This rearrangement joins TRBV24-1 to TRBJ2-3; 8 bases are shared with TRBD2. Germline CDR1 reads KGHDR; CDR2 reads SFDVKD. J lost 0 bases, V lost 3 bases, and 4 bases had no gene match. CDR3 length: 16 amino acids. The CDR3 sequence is CATSDPGGFSTDTQYF. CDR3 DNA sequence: TGTGCCACCAGTGATCCGGGGGGGTTTAGCACAGATACGCAGTATTTT.

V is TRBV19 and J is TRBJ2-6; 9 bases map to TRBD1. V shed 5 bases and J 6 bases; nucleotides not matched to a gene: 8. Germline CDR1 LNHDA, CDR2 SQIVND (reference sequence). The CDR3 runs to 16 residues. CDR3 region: CASSLPGQGPANVLTF. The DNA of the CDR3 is TGTGCCAGTAGTTTACCGGGACAGGGCCCGGCCAACGTCCTGACTTTC.

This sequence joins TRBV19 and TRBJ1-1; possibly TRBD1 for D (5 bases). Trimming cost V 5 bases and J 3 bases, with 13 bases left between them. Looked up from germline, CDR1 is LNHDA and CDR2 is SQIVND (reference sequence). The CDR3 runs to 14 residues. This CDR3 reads CASSLLGGDTEAFF. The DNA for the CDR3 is TGTGCCAGTAGTCTCCTCGGGGGGGACACTGAAGCTTTCTTT. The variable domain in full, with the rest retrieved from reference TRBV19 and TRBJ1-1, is DGGITQSPKYLFRKEGQNVTLSCEQNLNHDAMYWYRQDPGQGLRLIYYSQIVNDFQKGDIAEGYSVSREKKESFPLTVTSAQKNPTAFYLCASSLLGGDTEAFFGQGTRLTVV.

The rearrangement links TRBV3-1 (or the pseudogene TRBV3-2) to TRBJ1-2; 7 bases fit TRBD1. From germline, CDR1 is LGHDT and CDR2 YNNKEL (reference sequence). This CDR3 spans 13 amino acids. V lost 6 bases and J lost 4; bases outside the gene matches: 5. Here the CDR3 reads CASSPTGFYGYTF. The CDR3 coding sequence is TGTGCCAGCAGTCCGACAGGGTTCTATGGCTACACCTTC.

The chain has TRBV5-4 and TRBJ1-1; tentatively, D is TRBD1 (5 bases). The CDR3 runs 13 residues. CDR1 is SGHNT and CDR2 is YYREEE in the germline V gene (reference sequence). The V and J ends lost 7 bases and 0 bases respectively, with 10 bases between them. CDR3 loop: CASGRGLNTEAFF. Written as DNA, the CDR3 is TGTGCCAGCGGTAGGGGCTTGAACACTGAAGCTTTCTTT.

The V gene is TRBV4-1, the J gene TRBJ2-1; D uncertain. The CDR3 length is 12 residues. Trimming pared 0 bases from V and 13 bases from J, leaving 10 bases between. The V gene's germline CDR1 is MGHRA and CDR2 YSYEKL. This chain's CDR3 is CASSQDRVRQFF. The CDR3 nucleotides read TGCGCCAGCAGCCAAGATCGAGTACGCCAGTTCTTC.

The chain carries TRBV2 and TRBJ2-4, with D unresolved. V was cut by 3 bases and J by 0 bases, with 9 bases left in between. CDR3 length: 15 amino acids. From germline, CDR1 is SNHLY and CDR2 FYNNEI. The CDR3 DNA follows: TGTGCCAGCAGTGACCTAGACCTAGCCAAAAACATTCAGTACTTC. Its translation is CASSDLDLAKNIQYF.

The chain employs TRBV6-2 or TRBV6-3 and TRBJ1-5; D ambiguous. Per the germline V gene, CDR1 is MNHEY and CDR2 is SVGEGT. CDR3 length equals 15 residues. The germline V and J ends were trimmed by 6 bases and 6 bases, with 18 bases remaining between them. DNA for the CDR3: TGTGCCAGCAGCCTGTCGACGGGGTCAACTCAGCCCCAGCATTTT. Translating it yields CASSLSTGSTQPQHF.

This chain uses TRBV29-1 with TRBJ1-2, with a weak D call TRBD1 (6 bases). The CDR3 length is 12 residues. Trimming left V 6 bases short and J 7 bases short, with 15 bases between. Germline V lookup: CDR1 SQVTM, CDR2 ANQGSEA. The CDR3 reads CSVSQGLLGYTF. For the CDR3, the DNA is TGCAGCGTGTCACAGGGATTACTTGGCTACACCTTC.

Written as DNA, the CDR3 is TGTGCCAGTAGTTCGTATAGCGGGGACCGCCAAGAGACCCAGTACTTC. Encoded protein: CASSSYSGDRQETQYF. The J gene is TRBJ2-5, the V gene TRBV19; TRBD2 aligns across 8 bases. Germline V gene sequence: CDR1 LNHDA, CDR2 SQIVND (reference sequence). The CDR3 is 16 amino acids. The V and J ends lost 5 bases and 1 base, in that order; junction bases with no gene match: 9. Using reference TRBV19 and TRBJ2-5 for the parts outside the CDR3, the full variable domain is DGGITQSPKYLFRKEGQNVTLSCEQNLNHDAMYWYRQDPGQGLRLIYYSQIVNDFQKGDIAEGYSVSREKKESFPLTVTSAQKNPTAFYLCASSSYSGDRQETQYFGPGTRLLVL.